The 22 T cell receptor beta chains given below trace back to one sample, sequenced in a study of T cell responses to AZD1222 COVID-19 vaccine. Profiling relied on immunoSEQ multiplex PCR, and the TCRdb table lists in-frame clones only, not all of them. The sample has 130,000 or so clones, about 91% seen once. The specimen comprised peripheral blood, sampled on day 0 of AZD1222 vaccination. These receptors originate from an adult in good health.

This chain uses TRBV3-1 (or the pseudogene TRBV3-2) with TRBJ1-1, with no clear D. The CDR3 has 14 residues. CDR1 and CDR2 (germline): LGHDT, YNNKEL (reference sequence). Deletions cut 0 bases from V and 6 bases from J, with 11 bases between. CDR3 sequence (DNA): TGTGCCAGCAGCCAAGAGCCGGTCGCGGCTGAAGCTTTCTTT. Amino acids: CASSQEPVAAEAFF.

This chain joins TRBV6-2 or TRBV6-3 and TRBJ1-6, with D possibly matching TRBD1 (5 bases). The CDR3 contains 13 residues. Deletions cut 5 bases from V and 13 bases from J, with 15 bases between. CDR1 is MNHEY and CDR2 is SVGEGT in the germline V gene. CDR3 sequence reads: CASSRQGLGPLHF. The DNA for the CDR3 is TGTGCCAGCAGTCGGCAGGGCTTGGGGCCCCTCCACTTT.

The chain combines TRBV3-1 (or the pseudogene TRBV3-2) with TRBJ1-5; no firm D call. Trimming pared 0 bases from V and 7 bases from J, leaving 13 bases between. The CDR3 spans 15 residues. Germline assignment: CDR1 LGHDT and CDR2 YNNKEL (reference sequence). DNA for the CDR3: TGTGCCAGCAGCCAAGATTTAGGGAGTGGACAGCCCCAGCATTTT. Its protein product is CASSQDLGSGQPQHF.

This clone is a singleton in its sample. The CDR3 region has the DNA TGTGCCAGCTCACCAACACAGGTAGCGCAGCCCCAGCATTTT. This gives the protein CASSPTQVAQPQHF. The rearrangement joins TRBV18 to TRBJ1-5, with D maybe TRBD1 (5 bases). Germline CDR1 KGHSH, CDR2 LQKENI. The CDR3 length is 14 residues. Trimming took 2 bases from V and 7 from J, leaving 12 bases between them. Drawing the rest from reference TRBV18 and TRBJ1-5, the complete variable domain is NAGVMQNPRHLVRRRGQEARLRCSPMKGHSHVYWYRQLPEEGLKFMVYLQKENIIDESGMPKERFSAEFPKEGPSILRIQQVVRGDSAAYFCASSPTQVAQPQHFGDGTRLSIL.

The V call is TRBV2, the J call TRBJ1-1; D uncertain. The germline CDR1 and CDR2 sequences are SNHLY and FYNNEI. Deletions cut 0 bases from V and 6 bases from J, with 17 bases between. The CDR3 extends over 16 amino acids. The CDR3 DNA follows: TGTGCCAGCAGTGAAGCGCTTCCTCAAATCAATTCTGAAGCTTTCTTT. Translated, it gives CASSEALPQINSEAFF.

The chain employs TRBV5-1 and TRBJ2-5; D might be TRBD2 (5 bases). This CDR3 has 14 residues. CDR1 SGHRS and CDR2 YFSETQ come from the germline V gene. Trimming removed 2 bases from V and 5 bases from J, with 13 bases in between. CDR3 sequence: CASSFRGNVETQYF. CDR3 nucleotide sequence: TGCGCCAGCAGCTTCCGGGGAAATGTGGAGACCCAGTACTTC.

The chain employs TRBV7-3 and TRBJ1-5; the D is unclear. From germline, CDR1 is SGHTA and CDR2 FQGTGA. This CDR3 contains 13 residues. V was clipped by 2 bases and J by 6 bases, with 8 bases between them. CDR3 protein: CASSLGVGQPQHF. The CDR3 region has the DNA TGTGCCAGCAGCTTAGGGGTAGGTCAGCCCCAGCATTTT. Drawing the rest from reference TRBV7-3 and TRBJ1-5, the complete variable domain is GAGVSQTPSNKVTEKGKYVELRCDPISGHTALYWYRQSLGQGPEFLIYFQGTGAADDSGLPNDRFFAVRPEGSVSTLKIQRTERGDSAVYLCASSLGVGQPQHFGDGTRLSIL.

The chain couples TRBV9 to TRBJ2-2; a weak D match, TRBD2 (7 bases). Germline V gene sequence: CDR1 SGDLS, CDR2 YYNGEE. The CDR3 runs to 15 residues. The V end was cut by 0 bases, the J end by 3 bases, with 9 bases between. This CDR3 reads CASSVAGGYTGELFF. The CDR3, as DNA: TGTGCCAGCAGCGTAGCGGGGGGCTACACCGGGGAGCTGTTTTTT.

CDR3 coding DNA: TGTGCCAGTAGTACGACGACTAGATTAGCCAAAAACATTCAGTACTTC. It specifies CASSTTTRLAKNIQYF. V gene TRBV19 combines with J gene TRBJ2-4, with a possible D match to TRBD2 (6 bases). CDR3 length: 16 amino acids. The germline CDR1 and CDR2 sequences are LNHDA and SQIVND (reference sequence). V was pared by 4 bases and J by 0 bases, with 13 bases between.

V is TRBV25-1 and J is TRBJ2-3; D possibly corresponds to TRBD2 (6 bases). Germline values: CDR1 MGHDK, CDR2 SYGVNS. The ends were cut back, 4 bases at V and 0 bases at J, with 14 bases in the middle. The CDR3 has 16 amino acids. The DNA for the CDR3 is TGTGCCAGCAGTGGGTACTTCGGGACTAGCACAGATACGCAGTATTTT. This encodes CASSGYFGTSTDTQYF.

This chain joins TRBV7-8 and TRBJ1-1, with D possibly being TRBD1 (5 bases). Trimming stripped 2 bases from V and 2 bases from J, with 9 bases between. The CDR3 is 14 residues long. Per the germline V gene, CDR1 is SGHVS and CDR2 is FQNEAQ. The CDR3 is CASSLIRGNTEAFF. The CDR3 region has the DNA TGTGCCAGCAGCTTAATCCGGGGCAACACTGAAGCTTTCTTT.

V usage is TRBV29-1 and J usage is TRBJ2-3, with 11 nucleotides matching TRBD1. V shed 7 bases and J 5 bases; nucleotides not matched to a gene: 5. The germline gives CDR1 SQVTM, CDR2 ANQGSEA. This CDR3 contains 13 residues. The CDR3 sequence: CSGGQGAGDTQYF. Written as DNA, the CDR3 is TGCAGCGGAGGACAGGGGGCAGGAGATACGCAGTATTTT.

The chain is built from TRBV3-1 (or the pseudogene TRBV3-2) and TRBJ1-1; D might be TRBD1 (5 bases). Germline CDR1 LGHDT, CDR2 YNNKEL (reference sequence). This CDR3 is built from 11 residues. The germline V and J ends were trimmed by 10 bases and 1 base, with 7 bases remaining between them. The CDR3 region has the DNA TGTGCCACTGGGGGGAACACTGAAGCTTTCTTT. Translating gives CATGGNTEAFF.

The J gene is TRBJ2-1, the V gene TRBV9; no definite D call. The germline V and J ends were trimmed by 0 bases and 7 bases, with 5 bases remaining between them. Germline values: CDR1 SGDLS, CDR2 YYNGEE. The CDR3 length is 12 residues. The CDR3 sequence is CASSVVLNEQFF. DNA for the CDR3: TGTGCCAGCAGCGTAGTACTAAATGAGCAGTTCTTC. Supplemented by reference TRBV9 and TRBJ2-1, the full variable domain reads DSGVTQTPKHLITATGQRVTLRCSPRSGDLSVYWYQQSLDQGLQFLIQYYNGEERAKGNILERFSAQQFPDLHSELNLSSLELGDSALYFCASSVVLNEQFFGPGTRLTVL.

The chain is built from TRBV7-9 and TRBJ2-5; D remains ambiguous. Germline V gene sequence: CDR1 SEHNR, CDR2 FQNEAQ (reference sequence). This CDR3 is 13 amino acids long. Trimming took off 5 bases at V and 10 bases at J, with 17 bases between the two ends. CDR3 nucleotides: TGTGCCAGCAGCATCTTACAGCGATTGGACCAGTACTTC. It translates to CASSILQRLDQYF.

This clone was recorded once. The rearrangement links TRBV29-1 to TRBJ1-2, with D perhaps matching TRBD1 (5 bases). This CDR3 spans 12 amino acids. Germline V gene sequence: CDR1 SQVTM, CDR2 ANQGSEA. Between the trimmed V and J ends, which lost 8 bases and 6 bases, there was a span of 16 bases. The DNA for the CDR3 is TGCAGCACAGCGGGGCGAGGCAATGGCTACACCTTC. Translation gives CSTAGRGNGYTF.

The chain couples TRBV3-1 (or the pseudogene TRBV3-2) to TRBJ2-2; unclear D gene. With 1 base removed from V and 1 base from J, the gap between germline ends came to 7 bases. There are 15 residues in the CDR3. Germline CDR1 reads LGHDT; CDR2 reads YNNKEL (reference sequence). The CDR3 loop is CASSQGVMNTGELFF. CDR3 DNA: TGTGCCAGCAGCCAAGGAGTAATGAACACCGGGGAGCTGTTTTTT.

This chain uses TRBV4-3 with TRBJ1-2; 7 nucleotides agree with TRBD1. J lost 5 bases, V lost 1 base, and 7 bases had no gene match. Germline CDR1 is LGHNA and CDR2 is YSLEER. This CDR3 spans 15 amino acids. The CDR3 sequence is CASSQGNQGGYGYTF. For the CDR3, the DNA is TGCGCCAGCAGCCAAGGGAACCAGGGGGGGTATGGCTACACCTTC.

This clone was seen only once. The chain carries TRBV6-5 and TRBJ1-1, with 8 positions matching TRBD1. The J segment lost 5 bases and the V segment lost 6 bases, leaving 8 bases of the junction unmatched. The CDR3 totals 14 residues. The germline CDR1 and CDR2 sequences are MNHEY and SVGAGI. The DNA of the CDR3 is TGTGCCAGCAGACCCACAGGGGGGAGGACTGAAGCTTTCTTT. It is translated as CASRPTGGRTEAFF.

The gene calls are TRBV7-2 and TRBJ2-1, with D possibly TRBD2 on 6 matching bases. The V end lost 7 bases, the J end lost 5 bases, and 15 bases lay between the germline ends. The CDR3 is 14 residues long. The germline V gene encodes CDR1 SGHTA and CDR2 FQGNSA. Here the CDR3 reads CASNTRRGNNEQFF. In nucleotides, the CDR3 is TGTGCCAGCAACACGAGGAGGGGCAACAATGAGCAGTTCTTC.

The chain employs TRBV2 and TRBJ2-7; TRBD1 agrees at 9 bases. The CDR3 is made up of 13 amino acids. Germline CDR1 reads SNHLY; CDR2 reads FYNNEI. With 6 bases clipped from V and 5 bases from J, the junction kept 5 bases outside the gene matches. CDR3 coding DNA: TGTGCCAGCAGCGGACAGGGGAGCAACGAGCAGTACTTC. The encoded protein is CASSGQGSNEQYF.

This clone is a singleton in its sample. The V and J genes are TRBV2 and TRBJ1-5, with D unresolved. This CDR3 has 15 residues. Deletions cut 3 bases from V and 5 bases from J, with 14 bases between. In germline, CDR1 is SNHLY, CDR2 FYNNEI. The CDR3 DNA reads TGTGCCAGCAGTGATGGCCCCGAGGTAGATCAGCCCCAGCATTTT. Translating gives CASSDGPEVDQPQHF.